This TCR beta chain derives from a study of CD8 T cells in ankylosing spondylitis. General study points: CD8+ cells made up the disease-linked clones, which were relatively rare in peripheral blood. Typical of ankylosing spondylitis blood, it appeared, was a TCR beta motif of under 10 highly homologous variants. Several of the motif variants were reported before in synovial fluid and blood from reactive arthritis. Reports say disease-linked clones showed up significantly more in matched ankylosing spondylitis synovial fluid.

Germline lookup yields CDR1 SEHNR and CDR2 FQNEAQ (reference sequence). The CDR3 consists of 15 residues. Trimming left V 0 bases short and J 0 bases short, with 8 bases between. In making TCR beta libraries, quantitative 5'-RACE with molecular barcodes was used. One entry per CDR3 protein results from TCRdb running MiXCR on the 5' RACE reads. The repertoire has roughly 670,000 distinct CDR3 sequences, roughly 19% of them found once; the top ten carry about 19%. This clonotype was counted at least ten times. What it binds is not known. The V gene is TRBV7-9, the J gene TRBJ1-1; D is unresolved. This TCR derives from a male donor with ankylosing spondylitis. The sequenced sample consisted of blood, either unsorted or a sorted T cell fraction (not recorded which). The CDR3 protein is CASSLAGGVNTEAFF. The CDR3 DNA is TGTGCCAGCAGCTTAGCCGGCGGGGTGAACACTGAAGCTTTCTTT.